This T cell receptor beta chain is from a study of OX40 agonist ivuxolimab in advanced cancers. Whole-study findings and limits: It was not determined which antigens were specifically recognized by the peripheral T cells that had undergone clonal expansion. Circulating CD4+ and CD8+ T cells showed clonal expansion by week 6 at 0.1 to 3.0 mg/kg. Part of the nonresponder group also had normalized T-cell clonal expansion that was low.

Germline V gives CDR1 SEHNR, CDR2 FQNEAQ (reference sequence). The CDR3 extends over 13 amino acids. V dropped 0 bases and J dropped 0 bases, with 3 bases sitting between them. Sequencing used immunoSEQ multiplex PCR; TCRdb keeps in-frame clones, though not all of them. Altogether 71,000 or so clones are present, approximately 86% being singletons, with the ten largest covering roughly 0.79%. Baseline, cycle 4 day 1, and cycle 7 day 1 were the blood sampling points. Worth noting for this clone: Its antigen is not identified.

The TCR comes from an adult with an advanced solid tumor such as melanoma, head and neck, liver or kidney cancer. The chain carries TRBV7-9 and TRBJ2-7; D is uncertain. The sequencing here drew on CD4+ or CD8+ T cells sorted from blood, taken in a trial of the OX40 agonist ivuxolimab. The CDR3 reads CASSLAASYEQYF. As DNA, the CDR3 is TGTGCCAGCAGCTTAGCAGCCTCCTACGAGCAGTACTTC.